The 24 T cell receptor beta chains below all came from one sample that was sequenced in a study of CD8+CD57+ T cells in acquired aplastic anemia (dated by TCRdb to the late 2010s). TCRdb shows the sequencer as Illumina HiSeq 2000. TCR beta VDJ combination and CDR3 sequence profiling used genomic DNA as the template. TCRdb took the public reads, trimmed them with fastp at Q25, ran MiXCR for clone calling and kept in-frame beta chains. Entries are consolidated by CDR3 protein sequence, retaining the most common genes and DNA. Present in this sample are about 170,000 distinct CDR3 sequences, 55% to 80% of which were seen just once. The top ten clones comprise about 48% of the sample. Sequencing used sorted CD4+, CD8+, or CD8+CD57+ T cells (not recorded which) from PBMCs. These TCRs come from a human donor in good health.

The CDR3 nucleotides read TGTGCCAGCAGCGGAGGGACAGCGAGCTCCTATAATTCACCCCTCCACTTT. It translates to CASSGGTASSYNSPLHF. V gene TRBV7-9 combines with J gene TRBJ1-6; 7 bases agree with TRBD1. This CDR3 spans 17 amino acids. Unmatched junction bases numbered 7, after V lost 5 bases and J lost 0 bases. Germline V CDR1 and CDR2: SEHNR, FQNEAQ (reference sequence).

This rearrangement joins TRBV29-1 to TRBJ1-2; 7 positions agree with TRBD1. Germline V gene data show CDR1 as SQVTM and CDR2 as ANQGSEA. The CDR3 is 12 residues long. V lost 2 bases and J lost 7; bases outside the gene matches: 4. CDR3 in DNA: TGCAGCGTTGAAACAGGGGCGGGTGGCTACACCTTC. It codes for CSVETGAGGYTF.

The sample holds a few counts of this clonotype. The chain links TRBV6-4 to TRBJ2-1, with D possibly being TRBD1 (6 bases). Germline-derived CDR1 and CDR2 are MRHNA and SNTAGT. The ends were cut back, 5 bases at V and 5 bases at J, with 10 bases in the middle. This CDR3 contains 13 residues. CDR3: CASSLRDNNEQFF. CDR3 nucleotides: TGTGCCAGCAGTCTTCGGGACAACAATGAGCAGTTCTTC.

This clonotype was seen repeatedly, ten times or more. The V and J genes are TRBV5-8 and TRBJ2-3; TRBD1 matches 11 bases. Germline CDR1 is SGHTS and CDR2 is YDEGEE. V dropped 3 bases and J dropped 4; count of bases not matched to a gene: 4. The CDR3 totals 15 residues. The DNA of the CDR3 is TGTGCCAGCAGCTCCGGGACAGGGGGAGCAGATACGCAGTATTTT. This sequence encodes CASSSGTGGADTQYF.

This clonotype showed up just a few times. This chain uses TRBV7-7 with TRBJ2-3; no firm D call. Germline CDR1 and CDR2: SSHAT and FNYEAQ (reference sequence). This CDR3 comprises 13 residues. Trimming shortened V by 5 bases and J by 1 base, and 7 bases separated the two germline ends. Here the CDR3 DNA reads TGTGCCAGCAGCGAACTCCGCACAGATACGCAGTATTTT. This codes for CASSELRTDTQYF.

This clonotype came up many times. The rearrangement uses TRBV20-1 and TRBJ2-5, with TRBD2 matching over 11 bases. The germline gives CDR1 DFQATT, CDR2 SNEGSKA (reference sequence). The ends lost 1 base at V and 5 bases at J; junction bases unmatched: 6. The CDR3 covers 15 residues. The CDR3 coding sequence is TGCAGTGCTAGAGGTAGCGGGGGGGGATTGGAGACCCAGTACTTC. Translated, it gives CSARGSGGGLETQYF.

V is TRBV29-1 and J is TRBJ1-2; no reliable D call. CDR1 is SQVTM, CDR2 ANQGSEA, per germline. CDR3 size: 14 residues. Trimming removed 1 base from V and 2 bases from J, with 11 bases in between. CDR3 sequence (DNA): TGCAGCGTTGAAGGTCAGGCGACAAACTATGGCTACACCTTC. Amino acids: CSVEGQATNYGYTF.

This sequence joins TRBV7-6 and TRBJ2-1, with 8 bases fitting TRBD1. V shed 5 bases, J shed 4 bases, and the junction held 4 bases outside the gene matches. Germline values: CDR1 SGHVS, CDR2 FNYEAQ. The CDR3 extends over 14 amino acids. In nucleotides, the CDR3 is TGTGCCAGCAGCCTGGACAGGGCTTACAATGAGCAGTTCTTC. This gives the protein CASSLDRAYNEQFF.

The CDR3 region is CASSQGLAGGTSYEQYF. The CDR3 DNA sequence: TGTGCCAGCAGCCAGGGACTAGCGGGTGGTACCTCCTACGAGCAGTACTTC. The genes are TRBV4-2 and TRBJ2-7; 12 positions match TRBD2. The germline V gene has CDR1 LGHNA and CDR2 YNFKEQ. This CDR3 spans 17 amino acids. J gave up 0 bases and V 3 bases, and 6 bases lay outside the gene matches.

The chain uses TRBV28 and TRBJ1-4, with D uncertain. The V end lost 2 bases, the J end lost 8 bases, and 9 bases lay between the germline ends. The germline CDR1 and CDR2 sequences are MDHEN and SYDVKM. The CDR3 is 13 residues long. The CDR3 loop is CASSLLRGEKLFF. CDR3 nucleotides: TGTGCCAGCAGTTTACTCCGAGGGGAAAAACTGTTTTTT. Full variable domain (outside the CDR3, taken from reference TRBV28 and TRBJ1-4): DVKVTQSSRYLVKRTGEKVFLECVQDMDHENMFWYRQDPGLGLRLIYFSYDVKMKEKGDIPEGYSVSREKKERFSLILESASTNQTSMYLCASSLLRGEKLFFGSGTQLSVL.

This clonotype was seen just once. This chain links TRBV29-1 with TRBJ1-2, with D unclear. V dropped 4 bases and J dropped 8 bases, with 17 bases sitting between them. The CDR3 has 13 amino acids. Looked up from germline, CDR1 is SQVTM and CDR2 is ANQGSEA. The CDR3 protein is CSVVISETGGYTF. In DNA, the CDR3 is TGCAGCGTTGTGATCAGCGAGACGGGGGGCTACACCTTC.

On this clonotype: The germline gene is not matched at one end of the junction; a read error may be the cause. The chain employs TRBV7-2 and TRBJ2-3, with 8 bases fitting TRBD1. The CDR3 length is 17 residues. The V gene's germline CDR1 is SGHTA and CDR2 FQGNSA. CDR3 sequence: CASGLDETGASTDTQYF. CDR3 nucleotide sequence: TGTGCCAGCGGCTTAGATGAGACAGGGGCGAGCACAGATACGCAGTATTTT.

The rearrangement links TRBV7-9 to TRBJ1-3; D uncertain. The germline V and J ends were trimmed by 5 bases and 7 bases, with 9 bases remaining between them. Germline V gene lookup returns CDR1 SEHNR and CDR2 FQNEAQ (reference sequence). The CDR3 has 12 residues. Here the CDR3 DNA reads TGTGCCAGCAGCCCGCAGGCGAACACCATATATTTT. Translated, it gives CASSPQANTIYF.

The chain is built from TRBV6-6 and TRBJ1-1, with 7 bases lining up with TRBD1. The CDR3 covers 15 residues. Per the germline V gene, CDR1 is MNHNY and CDR2 is SVGAGI (reference sequence). The ends lost 6 bases at V and 3 bases at J; junction bases unmatched: 10. The CDR3 nucleotides read TGTGCCAGCAGCCAGGGGGACAAGGCCCACACTGAAGCTTTCTTT. Translating gives CASSQGDKAHTEAFF.

The chain links TRBV2 to TRBJ1-1; D unclear. Looked up from germline, CDR1 is SNHLY and CDR2 is FYNNEI. The CDR3 has 14 residues. Trimming took 5 bases from V and 0 from J, leaving 10 bases between them. The CDR3 protein is CASSNSRMNTEAFF. CDR3 DNA: TGTGCCAGCAGTAACAGCAGGATGAACACTGAAGCTTTCTTT.

This clonotype was recorded at least ten times. This sequence joins TRBV6-1 and TRBJ2-1; 8 bases are a match to TRBD1. J was trimmed by 12 bases and V by 2 bases; bases with no gene match: 12. The germline gives CDR1 MNHNS, CDR2 SASEGT. CDR3 length equals 15 residues. The DNA for the CDR3 is TGTGCCAGCAGTGAACCCGGTACAGGGGGGCAGGGGCAGTTCTTC. Amino acids: CASSEPGTGGQGQFF.

This clonotype was seen only once. The chain is built from TRBV7-2 and TRBJ1-3; D may be TRBD1 (5 bases). V was clipped by 4 bases and J by 4 bases, with 11 bases between them. Germline-derived CDR1 and CDR2 are SGHTA and FQGNSA. This CDR3 comprises 14 residues. CDR3 protein: CASSWGNFGNTIYF. CDR3 DNA sequence: TGTGCCAGCAGCTGGGGGAATTTCGGAAACACCATATATTTT.

The V call is TRBV7-3, the J call TRBJ2-5, with 10 bases fitting TRBD1. This CDR3 contains 15 residues. With V trimmed by 5 bases and J by 5 bases, 8 bases remained unmatched. Germline loops: CDR1 SGHTA, CDR2 FQGTGA. CDR3 amino acids: CASSGGTGVGETQYF. CDR3 nucleotides: TGTGCCAGCAGCGGTGGGACAGGGGTGGGGGAGACCCAGTACTTC.

This clonotype has a count of ten or more. The chain uses TRBV5-1 and TRBJ1-5; D remains ambiguous. Germline V CDR1 and CDR2: SGHRS, YFSETQ. The CDR3 extends over 13 amino acids. The V and J ends lost 0 bases and 5 bases respectively, with 6 bases between them. The chain's CDR3 is CASSLGGYQPQHF. The DNA for the CDR3 is TGCGCCAGCAGCTTGGGAGGGTATCAGCCCCAGCATTTT.

This clonotype was detected many times. The chain recombines TRBV9 with TRBJ2-7; a weak D match, TRBD2 (5 bases). Germline CDR1 SGDLS, CDR2 YYNGEE. CDR3 size: 14 residues. With 4 bases removed from V and 1 base from J, the gap between germline ends came to 12 bases. In nucleotides, the CDR3 is TGTGCCAGCAGCATAGGAGCGGAATCCTACGAGCAGTACTTC. Its translation is CASSIGAESYEQYF.

This clonotype showed up many times. The rearrangement uses TRBV19 and TRBJ2-1; the D is unclear. The CDR3 sequence is 15 residues long. V shed 7 bases and J shed 3 bases, with 16 bases lying between them. CDR1 and CDR2 (germline): LNHDA, SQIVND (reference sequence). The CDR3 here is CASNEGPLDYNEQFF. The CDR3 DNA follows: TGTGCCAGTAATGAAGGCCCTCTCGACTACAATGAGCAGTTCTTC.

This clonotype was observed a single time. This chain links TRBV2 with TRBJ1-4; possible D gene TRBD1, 6 bases. From germline, CDR1 is SNHLY and CDR2 FYNNEI. The CDR3 is 13 residues long. V was clipped by 5 bases and J by 7 bases, with 11 bases between them. The CDR3 DNA is TGTGCCAGCAGTCCAGGGGAGGTTGAAAAACTGTTTTTT. It encodes CASSPGEVEKLFF.

This chain links TRBV24-1 with TRBJ1-1; possible D gene TRBD1, 6 bases. Deletions cut 2 bases from V and 1 base from J, with 10 bases between. The CDR3 spans 15 residues. Germline CDR1 is KGHDR and CDR2 is SFDVKD. The CDR3 DNA reads as TGTGCCACCAGTGATTCGGTGACAGGGAACACTGAAGCTTTCTTT. Its translation: CATSDSVTGNTEAFF.

The chain combines TRBV24-1 with TRBJ1-2; a weak D match, TRBD1 (6 bases). The CDR3 runs 13 residues. Trimming left V 5 bases short and J 4 bases short, with 10 bases between. Germline CDR1 and CDR2: KGHDR and SFDVKD. In nucleotides, the CDR3 is TGTGCCACCAGTGTTACAGGGTTCTATGGCTACACCTTC. Its translation: CATSVTGFYGYTF.